Listed below are T cell receptor beta chains from one sample, sequenced in a study of blood T cell repertoires in COVID-19. Produced via immunoSEQ multiplex PCR; TCRdb's table is partial and in-frame only. The sample shows about 170,000 clones, just under 85% of them seen only once. Sequencing used peripheral blood. The receptor source for this set is an elderly woman with COVID-19, enrolled during active disease. Each CDR3 is given with its conserved first and last residue. A D gene is named only where the DNA matches it firmly. Clone size, where shown, is once, few, many, or a class for clones that have expanded.

v_gene	abundance	j_gene	d_gene	CDR3aa	CDR3nt
TRBV7-9	NA	TRBJ1-2	TRBD1	CASSPRQGYYGYTF	TGTGCCAGCAGCCCCAGACAGGGTTACTATGGCTACACCTTC
TRBV7-3	few	TRBJ2-3	NA	CASSQEITDTQYF	TGTGCCAGCAGCCAGGAAATCACAGATACGCAGTATTTT
TRBV4-3	NA	TRBJ2-7	TRBD1	CASSLGTGAPYEQYF	TGCGCCAGCAGCCTAGGGACAGGGGCCCCCTACGAGCAGTACTTC
TRBV4-1	NA	TRBJ2-7	NA	CASSQDFAVADSYEQYF	TGCGCCAGCAGCCAAGACTTCGCGGTAGCGGATTCCTACGAGCAGTACTTC
TRBV19	NA	TRBJ1-3	NA	CASRDVAGNTIYF	TGTGCCAGTAGGGACGTAGCGGGAAACACCATATATTTT
TRBV7-2	NA	TRBJ2-7	TRBD2	CASSWGLADSYEQYF	TGTGCCAGCAGCTGGGGACTAGCGGACTCCTACGAGCAGTACTTC
TRBV5-1	NA	TRBJ2-7	TRBD2	CASSLGLAGAYEQYF	TGCGCCAGCAGCTTAGGACTAGCGGGGGCCTACGAGCAGTACTTC
TRBV6-5	NA	TRBJ2-7	TRBD2	CASSYGGSSGYEQYF	TGTGCCAGCAGTTACGGCGGGAGCTCAGGATACGAGCAGTACTTC
TRBV4-1	once	TRBJ1-4	NA	CASSQEVGFATNEKLFF	TGCGCCAGCAGCCAAGAGGTCGGGTTTGCTACTAATGAAAAACTGTTTTTT
TRBV29-1	NA	TRBJ2-1	TRBD1	CSVEGQPGTDYNEQFF	TGCAGCGTTGAAGGTCAACCTGGGACAGACTACAATGAGCAGTTCTTC
TRBV7-2	NA	TRBJ2-1	NA	CASSKDRVNEQFF	TGTGCCAGCAGCAAAGACAGAGTCAATGAGCAGTTCTTC
TRBV30	NA	TRBJ2-3	TRBD2	CAWSVKGLAGGRWSTDTQYF	TGTGCCTGGAGCGTCAAGGGACTAGCGGGAGGGAGGTGGAGCACAGATACGCAGTATTTT
TRBV5-4	NA	TRBJ2-5	TRBD2	CASSPVGGSKETQYF	TGTGCCAGCAGCCCGGTTGGCGGGAGTAAAGAGACCCAGTACTTC
TRBV2	once	TRBJ2-5	TRBD2	CAGGGTSGKETQYF	TGTGCCGGAGGAGGGACTAGCGGGAAGGAGACCCAGTACTTC